This is a list of T cell receptor beta chains from one sample in a study of radiotherapy plus CTLA-4 blockade in lung cancer. The repertoire was sequenced with immunoSEQ multiplex PCR; TCRdb's copy has only in-frame clones and lacks some. The profile shows about 84,000 clones, approximately 75% of them singletons. The sample in question was peripheral blood, obtained from a patient treated with radiotherapy plus ipilimumab. Receptors originate from a human donor with non-small cell lung cancer that progressed on radiotherapy plus ipilimumab. CDR3s include the opening cysteine and the closing phenylalanine or tryptophan. Fields, in order: clone size, V gene, J gene, D gene, CDR3 protein, CDR3 DNA. D genes are given only for firm matches. Only some rows state a clone size, as once, few, many or a class for expanded clones.

>-|TRBV2|TRBJ1-1|TRBD1
CASSEPPSGQGSGEAFF
TGTGCCAGCAGTGAACCCCCCTCGGGACAGGGGTCGGGGGAAGCTTTCTTT
>-|TRBV9|TRBJ1-3|-
CASSVGGGNSGNTIYF
TGTGCCAGCAGCGTAGGAGGGGGTAACTCTGGAAACACCATATATTTT
>-|TRBV28|TRBJ2-5|-
CASRPTAIETQYF
TGTGCCAGCAGACCTACCGCGATAGAGACCCAGTACTTC
>-|TRBV7-3|TRBJ2-7|-
CASSPMGGNSYEQYF
TGTGCCAGCAGCCCCATGGGGGGTAACTCCTACGAGCAGTACTTC
>-|TRBV5-6|TRBJ2-5|-
CASSFSLGGETQYF
TGTGCCAGCAGCTTTTCCCTAGGGGGAGAGACCCAGTACTTC
>-|TRBV7-2|TRBJ2-1|-
CASSLGPTNEQFF
TGTGCCAGCAGTCTTGGTCCGACCAATGAGCAGTTCTTC
>-|TRBV11-2|TRBJ2-7|-
CASSLGVGTTYEQYF
TGTGCCAGCAGCTTAGGGGTCGGGACAACCTACGAGCAGTACTTC
>-|TRBV19|TRBJ1-1|-
CASRTWSTEAFF
TGTGCCAGTAGGACATGGAGTACTGAAGCTTTCTTT
>-|TRBV4-1|TRBJ1-2|-
CASSQDPRDYGYTF
TGCGCCAGCAGCCAAGACCCGAGGGACTATGGCTACACCTTC
>once|TRBV6-5|TRBJ2-3|-
CASSYMGVDTQYF
TGTGCCAGCAGTTATATGGGGGTCGATACGCAGTATTTT
>-|TRBV5-5|TRBJ2-1|-
CATSEGRSYNEQFF
TGTGCCACCAGCGAAGGAAGGTCCTACAATGAGCAGTTCTTC
>-|TRBV4-1|TRBJ2-5|-
CASSRQSPSQETQYF
TGCGCCAGCAGTCGCCAAAGCCCCTCTCAGGAGACCCAGTACTTC
>-|TRBV2|TRBJ1-1|TRBD1
CASSGRQGSTEAFF
TGTGCCAGCAGTGGGAGACAGGGGAGCACTGAAGCTTTCTTT
>once|TRBV7-9|TRBJ1-1|-
CASSPIMNTEAFF
TGTGCCAGCAGCCCAATAATGAACACTGAAGCTTTCTTT
>-|TRBV9|TRBJ2-5|-
CASSRGHRGETQYF
TGTGCCAGCAGCAGGGGACATAGGGGAGAGACCCAGTACTTC
>-|TRBV6-1|TRBJ1-2|-
CASTSGAGYTF
TGTGCCAGCACCAGCGGGGCGGGCTACACCTTC
>-|TRBV10-3|TRBJ2-2|-
CATGIGSNTGELFF
TGTGCCACAGGGATTGGGTCGAACACCGGGGAGCTGTTTTTT
>-|TRBV6-1|TRBJ1-2|-
CASSYPGFEGYTF
TGTGCCAGCAGTTATCCGGGATTCGAGGGCTACACCTTC
>-|TRBV27|TRBJ1-1|-
CASSLRTETEAFF
TGTGCCAGCAGTTTAAGGACTGAGACTGAAGCTTTCTTT
>once|TRBV2|TRBJ2-7|-
CASSEVSGSEQYF
TGTGCCAGCAGTGAAGTATCAGGGTCCGAGCAGTACTTC
>-|TRBV7-2|TRBJ2-2|-
CASSLGLPTGELFF
TGTGCCAGCAGCTTAGGACTCCCCACCGGGGAGCTGTTTTTT
>-|TRBV28|TRBJ1-5|-
CASRTLNQPQHF
TGTGCCAGCCGTACCCTAAATCAGCCCCAGCATTTT
>-|TRBV14|TRBJ2-3|-
CASSPAQGIITDTQYF
TGTGCCAGCAGCCCGGCCCAGGGAATCATCACAGATACGCAGTATTTT
>few|TRBV5-4|TRBJ1-4|-
CASSLGSGEKLFF
TGTGCCAGCAGCTTGGGGTCAGGCGAAAAACTGTTTTTT
>once|TRBV7-8|TRBJ2-1|TRBD2
CASSLGLARKTLEQFF
TGTGCCAGCAGCTTGGGACTAGCACGGAAAACTTTGGAGCAGTTCTTC
>-|TRBV4-1|TRBJ1-1|-
CASSQVWRNTEAFF
TGCGCCAGCAGCCAAGTTTGGCGAAACACTGAAGCTTTCTTT
>-|TRBV5-3|TRBJ1-4|-
CARSQPRATNEKLFF
TGTGCCAGAAGCCAACCCAGGGCAACTAATGAAAAACTGTTTTTT
>-|TRBV7-3|TRBJ2-2|TRBD2
CASSLGAGEGTGELFF
TGTGCCAGCAGCTTAGGGGCGGGAGAGGGCACCGGGGAGCTGTTTTTT
>-|TRBV6-1|TRBJ1-5|-
CASSEAGVAQHF
TGTGCCAGCAGTGAAGCAGGGGTCGCCCAGCATTTT
>once|TRBV19|TRBJ1-2|TRBD1
CASRNRQGASTF
TGTGCCAGTAGAAATCGACAGGGAGCGAGCACCTTC
>-|TRBV7-2|TRBJ1-2|TRBD1
CASSLLGRGEYGGYTF
TGTGCCAGCAGCTTATTGGGCAGGGGGGAATACGGTGGCTACACCTTC
>-|TRBV30|TRBJ2-2|-
CAWSVVRDGELFF
TGTGCCTGGAGTGTTGTTCGAGACGGGGAGCTGTTTTTT
>-|TRBV6-1|TRBJ1-2|-
CASSATRGRGYTF
TGTGCCAGCAGTGCGACCAGGGGTCGGGGCTACACCTTC
>-|TRBV14|TRBJ1-1|-
CASSQVLTVVSTEAFF
TGTGCCAGCAGCCAAGTGCTAACAGTTGTCAGCACTGAAGCTTTCTTT
>-|TRBV4-2|TRBJ2-2|-
CASSQDSANTGELFF
TGTGCCAGCAGCCAAGATTCTGCGAACACCGGGGAGCTGTTTTTT
>few|TRBV9|TRBJ1-1|-
CASSVDFLGGTEAFF
TGTGCCAGCAGCGTAGACTTCCTGGGTGGAACTGAAGCTTTCTTT
>-|TRBV28|TRBJ1-2|-
CASSLSGAADYTF
TGTGCCAGCAGTTTATCTGGGGCGGCGGACTACACCTTC
>-|TRBV6-1|TRBJ1-6|-
CASTGSNSPLHF
TGTGCCAGCACTGGGAGTAATTCACCCCTCCACTTT
>-|TRBV27|TRBJ2-3|-
CATQVGEASTDTQYF
TGTGCCACCCAGGTAGGGGAGGCGAGCACAGATACGCAGTATTTT
>-|TRBV5-4|TRBJ2-5|TRBD2
CASSLIGEGVETQYF
TGTGCCAGCAGCTTGATAGGGGAGGGTGTTGAGACCCAGTACTTC
>-|TRBV2|TRBJ1-2|-
CASSDRPGPPSYGYTF
TGTGCCAGCAGCGACCGACCGGGACCCCCCTCCTATGGCTACACCTTC
>-|TRBV7-6|TRBJ1-4|TRBD1
CASSSLIQTGGIEKLFF
TGTGCCAGCAGCTCCCTAATTCAGACAGGGGGCATTGAAAAACTGTTTTTT
>-|TRBV6-5|TRBJ1-3|-
CASSRTSETGNTIYF
TGTGCCAGCAGCCGGACCAGTGAAACTGGAAACACCATATATTTT
>-|TRBV2|TRBJ2-2|-
CASTGQGLISTGELFF
TGTGCCAGCACCGGCCAGGGGCTAATTAGTACCGGGGAGCTGTTTTTT
>-|TRBV29-1|TRBJ2-3|-
CSVESRYTDTQYF
TGCAGCGTTGAGTCCAGGTACACAGATACGCAGTATTTT
>-|TRBV5-6|TRBJ1-3|-
CASSFGRLNLGNTIYF
TGTGCCAGCAGCTTTGGCAGATTGAATCTCGGAAACACCATATATTTT
>-|TRBV5-1|TRBJ2-1|TRBD2
CASSTSGTSNEQFF
TGCGCCAGCAGCACTAGCGGGACTAGCAATGAGCAGTTCTTC
>-|TRBV28|TRBJ1-1|-
CASSSGATGGAEAFF
TGTGCCAGCAGTTCCGGGGCTACCGGAGGGGCTGAAGCTTTCTTT
>many|TRBV6-1|TRBJ1-5|-
CASSERPNSNQPQHF
TGTGCCAGCAGTGAACGCCCGAATAGCAATCAGCCCCAGCATTTT
>-|TRBV10-1|TRBJ1-1|-
CASSESGGRGTEAFF
TGCGCCAGCAGTGAGTCTGGGGGAAGAGGGACTGAAGCTTTCTTT
>-|TRBV5-4|TRBJ2-7|-
CASTSDRTYEQYF
TGTGCCAGCACCTCAGACAGGACCTACGAGCAGTACTTC
>-|TRBV28|TRBJ2-4|-
CASSLFSGAKNIQYF
TGTGCCAGCAGTTTATTCTCGGGGGCCAAAAACATTCAGTACTTC
>-|TRBV6-5|TRBJ1-4|TRBD1
CASSFDRATNEKLFF
TGTGCCAGCAGTTTCGACAGGGCGACTAATGAAAAACTGTTTTTT
>-|TRBV6-5|TRBJ1-1|-
CASCQGMNTEAFF
TGTGCCAGCTGCCAGGGGATGAACACTGAAGCTTTCTTT